The T cell receptor (beta chain) described here comes from a study of OX40 agonist ivuxolimab in advanced cancers. Study in general: Ivuxolimab is an agonistic anti-OX40 (CD134) antibody, and patients were treated with it. Participants averaged 60 years of age (range about 23 to 80) and were 82.7% male.

CDR1 and CDR2 (germline): SGHTS, YDEGEE. The CDR3 is 20 amino acids. The V and J ends lost 6 bases and 5 bases, in that order; junction bases with no gene match: 25. Profiling relied on immunoSEQ multiplex PCR, and the TCRdb table lists in-frame clones only, not all of them. The sample lists some 40,000 clones, more than 75% occurring once. Study-level findings and limits: People who partly responded at 0.1-3.0 mg/kg had some of the least clonal expansion seen.

In regard to this clone: The antigen is not known.

Sequencing was performed on CD4+ or CD8+ T cells sorted from blood, taken in a trial of the OX40 agonist ivuxolimab. This sequence originates from an adult with an advanced solid tumor such as melanoma, head and neck, liver or kidney cancer. The gene calls are TRBV5-8 and TRBJ2-5; 10 bases fit TRBD2. The CDR3 DNA reads TGTGCCAGCACCCCGTATGTTATGGTAGCGGGAGGACGGCACAGGGAGACCCAGTACTTC. Its translation is CASTPYVMVAGGRHRETQYF.